This T cell receptor beta chain is drawn from a study of T cells in Graves' hyperthyroidism and ophthalmopathy. About the study: Peripheral blood sampling occurred at initial diagnosis, before any treatment. Study-level points and caveats: The majority of expanded thyroid clonotypes above 0.001 also appeared in blood.

Amplification of TCR beta CDR3 regions used RNA as the template. TCR CDR3 regions were first amplified by RT-PCR with HTBI primers. TCRdb re-called the multiplex PCR reads through MiXCR, storing one row per CDR3 protein. The top ten hold 17% of the sample, which has over 500,000 distinct CDR3 sequences, 17% seen once. A NOSPECS grade of at least 4, a Clinical Activity Score of at least 3 and duration under 3 months were recorded in ophthalmopathy patients. Those patients with uncontrolled infection, other autoimmune disease, pregnancy or lactation were excluded. Notes on this clonotype: Its specificity is not known.

Germline V gene lookup returns CDR1 SGHDT and CDR2 YYEEEE. Unmatched junction bases numbered 8, after V lost 0 bases and J lost 0 bases. The CDR3 length is 18 residues. The TCR comes from a woman under 30 with Graves' ophthalmopathy. The chain is built from TRBV5-6 and TRBJ2-3; TRBD2 matches 9 bases. Sequenced material: blood. The CDR3 DNA reads TGTGCCAGCAGCTTGGTGGTTAGCGGGAGTATTAGCACAGATACGCAGTATTTT. Its protein product is CASSLVVSGSISTDTQYF.